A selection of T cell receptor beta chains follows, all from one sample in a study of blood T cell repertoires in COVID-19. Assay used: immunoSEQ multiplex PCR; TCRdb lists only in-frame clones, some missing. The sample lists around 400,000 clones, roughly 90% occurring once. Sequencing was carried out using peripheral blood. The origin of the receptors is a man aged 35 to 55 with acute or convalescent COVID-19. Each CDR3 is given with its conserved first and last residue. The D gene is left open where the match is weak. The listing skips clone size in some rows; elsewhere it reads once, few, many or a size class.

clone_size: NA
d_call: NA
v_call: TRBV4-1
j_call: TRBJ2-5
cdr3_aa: CASSQTGLRETQYF
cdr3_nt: TGCGCCAGCAGCCAAACAGGGTTACGAGAGACCCAGTACTTC

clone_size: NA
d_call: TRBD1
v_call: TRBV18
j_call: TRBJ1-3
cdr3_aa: CASSTGSGNTIYF
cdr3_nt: TGTGCCAGCTCGACAGGGTCTGGAAACACCATATATTTT

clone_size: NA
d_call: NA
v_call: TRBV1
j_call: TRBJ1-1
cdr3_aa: CTSSQGGQGRSVNTEAFF
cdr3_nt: TGCACCAGCAGCCAAGGGGGGCAGGGGCGGTCGGTGAACACTGAAGCTTTCTTT

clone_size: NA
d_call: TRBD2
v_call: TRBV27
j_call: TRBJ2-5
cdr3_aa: CASSLLAAQETQYF
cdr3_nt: TGTGCCAGCAGCCTACTAGCGGCTCAAGAGACCCAGTACTTC

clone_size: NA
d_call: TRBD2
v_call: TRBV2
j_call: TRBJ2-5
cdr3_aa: CASRGQLAGARRETQYF
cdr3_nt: TGTGCCAGCAGGGGACAACTAGCGGGGGCTAGGCGTGAGACCCAGTACTTC

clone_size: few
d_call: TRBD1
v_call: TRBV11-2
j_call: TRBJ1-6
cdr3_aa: CASSPRYRGRLDSPLHF
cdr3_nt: TGTGCCAGCAGCCCGAGGTACAGGGGGCGCTTAGATTCACCCCTCCACTTT

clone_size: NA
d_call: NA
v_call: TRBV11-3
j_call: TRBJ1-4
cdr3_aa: CASSSDRYSEKLFF
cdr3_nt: TGTGCCAGCAGCTCGGACAGATATTCAGAAAAACTGTTTTTT

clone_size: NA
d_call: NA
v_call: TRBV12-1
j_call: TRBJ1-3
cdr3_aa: CASSFEGFLSGNTIYF
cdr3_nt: TGTGCCAGCAGCTTTGAGGGGTTTCTCTCTGGAAACACCATATATTTT

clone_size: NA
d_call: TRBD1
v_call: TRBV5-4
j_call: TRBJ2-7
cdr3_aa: CASSLRGQGLLGYEQYF
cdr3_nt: TGTGCCAGCAGCTTGAGGGGACAGGGCTTGCTTGGCTACGAGCAGTACTTC

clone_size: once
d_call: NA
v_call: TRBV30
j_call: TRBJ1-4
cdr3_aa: CAWRDSGEKLFF
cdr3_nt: TGTGCCTGGAGGGACAGTGGCGAAAAACTGTTTTTT

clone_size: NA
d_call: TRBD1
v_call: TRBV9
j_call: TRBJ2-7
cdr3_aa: CASSVGGTGTEQYF
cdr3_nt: TGTGCCAGCAGCGTAGGGGGGACAGGGACCGAGCAGTACTTC

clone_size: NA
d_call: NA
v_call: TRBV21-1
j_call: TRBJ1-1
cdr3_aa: CGCQEPGNTEAFF
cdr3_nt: TGTGGATGCCAAGAACCAGGGAACACTGAAGCTTTCTTT

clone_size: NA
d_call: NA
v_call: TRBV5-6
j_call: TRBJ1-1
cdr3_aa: CASSSLSTGVLTEAFF
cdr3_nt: TGTGCCAGCAGCTCTTTATCCACCGGGGTTCTCACTGAAGCTTTCTTT

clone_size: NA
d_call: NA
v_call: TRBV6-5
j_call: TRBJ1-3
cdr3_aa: CASSYSRQLSGNTIYF
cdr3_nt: TGTGCCAGCAGTTACTCGAGACAGCTCTCTGGAAACACCATATATTTT

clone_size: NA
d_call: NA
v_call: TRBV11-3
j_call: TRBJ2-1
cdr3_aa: CASSFGGGNEQFF
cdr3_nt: TGTGCCAGCAGCTTCGGGGGTGGGAATGAGCAGTTCTTC

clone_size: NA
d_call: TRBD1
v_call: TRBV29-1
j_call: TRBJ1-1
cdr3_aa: CSVEGGQPYEAFF
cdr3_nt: TGCAGCGTTGAAGGGGGACAGCCCTATGAAGCTTTCTTT

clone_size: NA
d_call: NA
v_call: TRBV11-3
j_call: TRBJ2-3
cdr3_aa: CASSLDLGFSTDTQYF
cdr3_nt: TGTGCCAGCAGCTTAGATCTCGGTTTTAGCACAGATACGCAGTATTTT

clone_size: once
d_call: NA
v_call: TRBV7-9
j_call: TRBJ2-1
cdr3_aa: CASGASLNEQFF
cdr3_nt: TGTGCCAGCGGGGCTTCCCTGAATGAGCAGTTCTTC

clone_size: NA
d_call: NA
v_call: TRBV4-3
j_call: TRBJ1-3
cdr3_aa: CASSQDLGARGNTIYF
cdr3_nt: TGCGCCAGCAGCCAAGATCTAGGTGCGCGGGGAAACACCATATATTTT

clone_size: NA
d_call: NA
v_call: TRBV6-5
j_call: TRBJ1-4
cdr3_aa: CASGYSNEKLFF
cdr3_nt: TGTGCCAGCGGCTATAGCAATGAAAAACTGTTTTTT

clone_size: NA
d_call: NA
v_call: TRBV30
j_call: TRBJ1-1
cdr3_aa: CAWGGRPEAFF
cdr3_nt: TGTGCCTGGGGGGGGAGGCCTGAAGCTTTCTTT

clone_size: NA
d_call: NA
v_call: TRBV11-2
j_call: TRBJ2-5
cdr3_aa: CASSLEYTQETQYF
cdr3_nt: TGTGCCAGCAGCTTAGAATACACCCAAGAGACCCAGTACTTC

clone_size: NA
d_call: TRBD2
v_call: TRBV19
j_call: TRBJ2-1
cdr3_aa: CASSIAGTSGNEQFF
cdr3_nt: TGTGCCAGTAGTATCGCCGGGACTAGCGGCAATGAGCAGTTCTTC

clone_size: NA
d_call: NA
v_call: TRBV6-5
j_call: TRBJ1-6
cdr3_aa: CASSYAPLGTLHF
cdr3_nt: TGTGCCAGCAGTTACGCCCCCCTGGGCACCCTCCACTTT

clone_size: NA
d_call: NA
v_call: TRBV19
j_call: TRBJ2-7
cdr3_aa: CASSIIGNSYEQYF
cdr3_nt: TGTGCCAGTAGTATAATCGGGAACTCCTACGAGCAGTACTTC

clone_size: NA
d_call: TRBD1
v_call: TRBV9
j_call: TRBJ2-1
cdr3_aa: CASSPRGRGNRNEQFF
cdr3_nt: TGTGCCAGCAGCCCCCGGGGCAGGGGGAATAGAAATGAGCAGTTCTTC

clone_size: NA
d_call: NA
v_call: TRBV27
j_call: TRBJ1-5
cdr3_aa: CASSLSGQGGNQPQHF
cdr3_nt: TGTGCCAGCAGTTTATCAGGGCAGGGCGGCAATCAGCCCCAGCATTTT

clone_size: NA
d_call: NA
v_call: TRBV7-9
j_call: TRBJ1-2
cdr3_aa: CASSATGPNYGYTF
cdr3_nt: TGTGCCAGCAGCGCAACAGGGCCTAACTATGGCTACACCTTC

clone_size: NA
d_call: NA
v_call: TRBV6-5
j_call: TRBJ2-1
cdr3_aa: CASNRAPGDYNEQFF
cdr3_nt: TGTGCCAGCAACCGCGCGCCCGGTGACTACAATGAGCAGTTCTTC

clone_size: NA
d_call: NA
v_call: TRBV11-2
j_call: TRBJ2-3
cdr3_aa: CASSFPPSTDTQYF
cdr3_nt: TGTGCCAGCAGCTTCCCTCCTAGCACAGATACGCAGTATTTT

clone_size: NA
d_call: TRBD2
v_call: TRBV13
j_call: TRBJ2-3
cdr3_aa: CASSWPGLAGRNTDTQYF
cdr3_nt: TGTGCCAGCAGCTGGCCGGGACTAGCGGGGAGGAACACAGATACGCAGTATTTT

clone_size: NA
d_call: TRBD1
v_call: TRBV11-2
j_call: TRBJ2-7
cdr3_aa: CASRQYKTGDYEQYF
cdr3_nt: TGTGCCAGCAGACAATATAAGACAGGGGACTACGAGCAGTACTTC

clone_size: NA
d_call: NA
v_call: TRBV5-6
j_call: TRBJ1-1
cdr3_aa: CASSEWGENTEAFF
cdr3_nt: TGTGCCAGCAGCGAGTGGGGAGAGAACACTGAAGCTTTCTTT

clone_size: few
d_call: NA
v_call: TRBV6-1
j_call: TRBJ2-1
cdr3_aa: CASSEQLHNEQFF
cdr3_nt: TGTGCCAGCAGTGAACAACTCCACAATGAGCAGTTCTTC

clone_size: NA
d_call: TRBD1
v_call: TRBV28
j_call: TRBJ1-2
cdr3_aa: CASSLLPGQGNYGYTF
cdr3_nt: TGTGCCAGCAGTTTGCTACCGGGACAGGGTAACTATGGCTACACCTTC

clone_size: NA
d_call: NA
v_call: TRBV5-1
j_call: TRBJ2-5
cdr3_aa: CASTDSQETQYF
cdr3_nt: TGCGCCAGCACCGACAGTCAAGAGACCCAGTACTTC

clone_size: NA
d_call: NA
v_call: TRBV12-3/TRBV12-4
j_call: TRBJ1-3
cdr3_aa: CASSLAVRATIYF
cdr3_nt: TGTGCCAGCAGTTTAGCGGTGCGGGCCACCATATATTTT

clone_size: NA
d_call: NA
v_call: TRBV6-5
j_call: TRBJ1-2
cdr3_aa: CASSYGRRIGGNGYTF
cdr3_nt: TGTGCCAGCAGTTACGGCCGAAGAATTGGCGGTAATGGCTACACCTTC

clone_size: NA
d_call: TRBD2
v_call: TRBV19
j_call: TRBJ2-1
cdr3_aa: CASSIGEGNEQFF
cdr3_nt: TGTGCCAGTAGTATTGGGGAGGGCAATGAGCAGTTCTTC

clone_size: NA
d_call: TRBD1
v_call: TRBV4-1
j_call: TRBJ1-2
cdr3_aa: CASSQGQGHYGYTF
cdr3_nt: TGCGCCAGCAGCCAAGGACAGGGCCACTATGGCTACACCTTC

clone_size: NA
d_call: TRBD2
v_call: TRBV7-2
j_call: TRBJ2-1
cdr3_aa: CASSTRPSGGSVEQFF
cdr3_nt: TGTGCCAGCAGCACCCGACCTAGCGGGGGGTCTGTTGAGCAGTTCTTC